A selection of T cell receptor beta chains follows, all from one sample in a study of blood T cell repertoires in COVID-19. Repertoires were generated with immunoSEQ multiplex PCR, while TCRdb's copy carries only in-frame clones and drops some. The sample shows just over 150,000 clones, 80% to 90% of them seen only once. The sample was peripheral blood. Receptors were obtained from a woman aged 40-49 years with acute or convalescent COVID-19. CDR3s include the opening cysteine and the closing phenylalanine or tryptophan. A D gene is named only where the DNA matches it firmly. Size is omitted from some rows. Given values are once, few, many or a class for expanded clones.

j_call v_call d_call clone_size cdr3_aa cdr3_nt
TRBJ2-3 TRBV6-1 TRBD2 NA CASSEGQAGGDTQYF TGTGCCAGCAGTGAAGGTCAAGCGGGGGGAGATACGCAGTATTTT
TRBJ1-2 TRBV30 NA few CAWNGLQGNHYGYTF TGTGCCTGGAACGGTTTACAGGGTAACCACTATGGCTACACCTTC
TRBJ2-7 TRBV7-9 TRBD1 NA CASSPRGQGYEQYF TGTGCCAGCAGCCCTCGAGGACAGGGCTACGAGCAGTACTTC
TRBJ2-5 TRBV19 NA NA CASSIRVGETQYF TGTGCCAGTAGTATCAGGGTAGGAGAGACCCAGTACTTC
TRBJ2-3 TRBV27 TRBD2 NA CASRFRTSGGASDTQYF TGTGCCAGCAGATTCAGGACTAGCGGGGGGGCATCGGATACGCAGTATTTT
TRBJ2-3 TRBV6-5 TRBD2 once CASKVSGGFADTQYF TGTGCCAGCAAGGTTTCGGGGGGGTTTGCAGATACGCAGTATTTT
TRBJ2-1 TRBV10-3 NA NA CAISEWGPLEQFF TGTGCCATCAGTGAGTGGGGGCCACTTGAGCAGTTCTTC
TRBJ1-2 TRBV18 NA NA CASSPQENYGYTF TGTGCCAGCTCACCACAGGAGAACTATGGCTACACCTTC
TRBJ2-5 TRBV19 TRBD1 NA CASTTGAYQETQYF TGTGCCAGTACGACAGGGGCGTACCAAGAGACCCAGTACTTC
TRBJ2-3 TRBV5-5 NA NA CASSLDLGSTDTQYF TGTGCCAGCAGCTTGGATCTCGGGAGCACAGATACGCAGTATTTT
TRBJ2-3 TRBV11-3 TRBD2 NA CASSFLAGGTDTQYF TGTGCCAGCAGCTTTCTAGCGGGGGGCACAGATACGCAGTATTTT
TRBJ2-5 TRBV7-2 NA once CASSGHGGLQETQYF TGTGCCAGCAGCGGACACGGGGGTTTACAAGAGACCCAGTACTTC
TRBJ1-2 TRBV20-1 TRBD1 NA CSADRGYGYTF TGCAGTGCTGACAGGGGCTATGGCTACACCTTC
TRBJ1-2 TRBV6-1 NA NA CASSDIHGYTF TGTGCCAGCAGTGATATCCATGGCTACACCTTC
TRBJ1-2 TRBV7-9 TRBD1 NA CASSLDRAETF TGTGCCAGCAGTCTGGACAGGGCGGAAACCTTC
TRBJ1-1 TRBV11-2 TRBD1 NA CASSWPGDRTSNTEAFF TGTGCCAGCAGCTGGCCCGGGGACAGGACCTCGAACACTGAAGCTTTCTTT